The entry that follows covers one TCR beta chain sequence. The junction and the germline gene differ at one end; a read error may be behind it. The assay was immunoSEQ multiplex PCR, and TCRdb's table has in-frame clones only and misses some. The table shows more than 70,000 clones, with 95% to 97% occurring only once. This sample was taken from a study of technical replicates of blood from a few donors. Germline lookup yields CDR1 SQVTM and CDR2 ANQGSEA. This CDR3 contains 17 residues. This chain joins TRBV29-1 and TRBJ2-1, with D maybe TRBD2 (5 bases). Material: T cells isolated from PBMCs. The TCR was taken from a human donor in good health. The CDR3 sequence: CSLEGPKISVSYNEQFF. CDR3 sequence (DNA): TGCAGCCTTGAAGGACCCAAAATTAGCGTCTCCTACAATGAGCAGTTCTTC.